Listed here are 8 T cell receptor beta chains from one sample, sequenced in a study of cytomegalovirus exposure and HLA in healthy donors. PCR primers comprised 60 Vbeta and 13 Jbeta primers. Profiled with immunoSEQ multiplex PCR; TCRdb holds only in-frame clones, not every one. The sample totals roughly 76,000 clones. The specimen was PBMCs. The receptors were sampled from a female donor in good health and CMV-seropositive.

CDR3 sequence: CASSPRQGNTEAFF. The DNA for the CDR3 is TGTGCCAGCAGCCCGAGACAGGGGAACACTGAAGCTTTCTTT. This chain connects TRBV2 to TRBJ1-1; 7 bases align to TRBD1. From germline, CDR1 is SNHLY and CDR2 FYNNEI. The CDR3 loop spans 14 amino acids. With 6 bases clipped from V and 1 base from J, the junction kept 5 bases outside the gene matches.

V and J are TRBV29-1 and TRBJ2-1, with 7 nucleotides matching TRBD1. V was clipped by 6 bases and J by 5 bases; unmatched bases: 10. The V gene's germline CDR1 is SQVTM and CDR2 ANQGSEA. CDR3 length: 14 amino acids. The CDR3 reads CSVDRVGTDNEQFF. CDR3 in DNA: TGCAGCGTAGACAGGGTAGGGACCGACAATGAGCAGTTCTTC.

The J gene is TRBJ2-2, the V gene TRBV7-3, with 10 bases aligning to TRBD2. The germline gives CDR1 SGHTA, CDR2 FQGTGA. V lost 5 bases and J lost 3; bases outside the gene matches: 9. The length of the CDR3 is 17 residues. The CDR3 coding sequence is TGTGCCAGCAGCCCCCTGGGACTAGCGCTAGACACCGGGGAGCTGTTTTTT. It yields the protein CASSPLGLALDTGELFF.

V and J are TRBV5-6 and TRBJ1-6; 8 bases align to TRBD1. The CDR3 consists of 15 residues. Unmatched junction bases numbered 7, after V lost 2 bases and J lost 9 bases. Germline-derived CDR1 and CDR2 are SGHDT and YYEEEE. For the CDR3, the DNA is TGTGCCAGCAGCTTAAGACAGGGGTTCGTTTCACCCCTCCACTTT. This encodes CASSLRQGFVSPLHF.

This sequence joins TRBV19 and TRBJ2-5; a weak D match, TRBD1 (6 bases). Germline V gene lookup returns CDR1 LNHDA and CDR2 SQIVND (reference sequence). The CDR3 has 13 amino acids. V lost 5 bases, J lost 5 bases, and 12 bases lay in between. CDR3: CASSPHREETQYF. Written as DNA, the CDR3 is TGTGCCAGTAGTCCGCACAGGGAGGAGACCCAGTACTTC. The full variable domain, in which reference TRBV19 and TRBJ2-5 provide the parts outside the CDR3, is DGGITQSPKYLFRKEGQNVTLSCEQNLNHDAMYWYRQDPGQGLRLIYYSQIVNDFQKGDIAEGYSVSREKKESFPLTVTSAQKNPTAFYLCASSPHREETQYFGPGTRLLVL.

The chain joins TRBV27 to TRBJ1-1; D is uncertain. V lost 3 bases to trimming and J lost 4 bases, with 9 bases between them. The CDR3 covers 13 residues. CDR1 is MNHEY and CDR2 is SMNVEV in the germline V gene (reference sequence). CDR3 protein: CASSLTQLTEAFF. DNA for the CDR3: TGTGCCAGCAGTTTGACTCAGCTCACTGAAGCTTTCTTT.

The J gene is TRBJ1-2, the V gene TRBV6-5, with D unclear. Germline CDR1 and CDR2: MNHEY and SVGAGI. The CDR3 is 13 residues long. V lost 3 bases and J lost 4, with 9 bases in between. CDR3 sequence reads: CASSYPPGYGYTF. The DNA for the CDR3 is TGTGCCAGCAGTTATCCCCCAGGCTATGGCTACACCTTC.

This rearrangement joins TRBV4-1 to TRBJ1-1; unclear D gene. V was clipped by 4 bases and J by 0 bases, with 12 bases between them. The CDR3 spans 15 residues. CDR1 is MGHRA, CDR2 YSYEKL, per germline. In DNA form, the CDR3 reads TGCGCCAGCAGCCCCGGACTCACTATGAACACTGAAGCTTTCTTT. Its translation is CASSPGLTMNTEAFF.